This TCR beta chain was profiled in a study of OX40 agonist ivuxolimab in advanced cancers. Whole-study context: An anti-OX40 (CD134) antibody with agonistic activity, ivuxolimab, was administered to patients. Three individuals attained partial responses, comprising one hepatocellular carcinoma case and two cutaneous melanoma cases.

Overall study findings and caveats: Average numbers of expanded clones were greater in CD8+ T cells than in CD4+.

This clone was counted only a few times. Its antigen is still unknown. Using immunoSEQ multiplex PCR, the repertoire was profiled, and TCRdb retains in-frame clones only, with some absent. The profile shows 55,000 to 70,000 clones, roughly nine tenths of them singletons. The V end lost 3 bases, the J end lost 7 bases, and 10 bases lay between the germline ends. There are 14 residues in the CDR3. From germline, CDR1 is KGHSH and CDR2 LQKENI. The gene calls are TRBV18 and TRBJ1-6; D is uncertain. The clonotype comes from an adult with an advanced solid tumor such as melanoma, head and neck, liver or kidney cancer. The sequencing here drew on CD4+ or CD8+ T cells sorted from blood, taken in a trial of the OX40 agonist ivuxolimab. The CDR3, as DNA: TGTGCCAGCTCACCGAAGCGGTCAAATTCACCCCTCCACTTT. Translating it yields CASSPKRSNSPLHF.